Reported below is one T cell receptor beta chain. This sample is part of a study of CD8+ T cells in alopecia areata. The treatment: oral pan-JAK inhibitor, 5-10 mg twice daily. Once RNA had been extracted, it was reverse transcribed into cDNA to act as the sequencing template. The assay was immunoSEQ multiplex PCR, and TCRdb's table has in-frame clones only and misses some. Counted here are 80,000 or so clones, around two thirds occurring once; the ten biggest clones make up 20% to 25%. Losses at the gene ends were 0 bases for V and 4 bases for J; bases not matched to a gene: 3. Germline CDR1 SGHNT, CDR2 YYREEE (reference sequence). This CDR3 has 14 amino acids.

Sample: CD8+ T cells sorted from blood, taken at week 24, from a patient treated with tofacitinib. This clonotype was obtained from a human donor with alopecia areata. The chain combines TRBV5-4 with TRBJ2-5; the match to TRBD2 covers 7 bases. CDR3 amino acids: CASSLDPSGETQYF. DNA for the CDR3: TGTGCCAGCAGCTTGGATCCTAGCGGAGAGACCCAGTACTTC.